These 7 T cell receptor beta chains came from one sample sequenced in a study of identical twins. TCRdb processed the 5' RACE reads anew with MiXCR; each CDR3 protein has one entry. Of about 240,000 distinct CDR3 sequences listed, roughly a tenth were seen once; the top ten hold about 9.1%. Sample: memory T cells sorted from blood. Source of these receptors: a man aged 50 or older in good health.

Many counts were recorded for this clonotype. The chain employs TRBV27 and TRBJ2-2; 7 positions agree with TRBD1. In germline, CDR1 is MNHEY, CDR2 SMNVEV (reference sequence). The length of the CDR3 is 16 residues. V gave up 5 bases and J gave up 0 bases; unmatched junction bases: 6. The CDR3 coding sequence is TGTGCCAGCAGTATAACCGGGACAGCGAACACCGGGGAGCTGTTTTTT. This gives the protein CASSITGTANTGELFF.

Many counts were recorded for this clonotype. The chain recombines TRBV14 with TRBJ1-1; a weak D match, TRBD1 (6 bases). V was shortened by 4 bases and J by 5 bases, with 23 bases between the two germline ends. CDR3 length equals 17 residues. The germline V gene has CDR1 SGHDN and CDR2 FVKESK. The CDR3 DNA reads TGTGCCAGCAGCCGCTACAGGGTTATCACCCCGAAGACTGAAGCTTTCTTT. As protein: CASSRYRVITPKTEAFF.

The chain recombines TRBV27 with TRBJ2-5, with 10 positions matching TRBD2. Germline-derived CDR1 and CDR2 are MNHEY and SMNVEV (reference sequence). CDR3 size: 14 residues. The V segment lost 7 bases and the J segment 4 bases; nucleotides outside the gene matches: 6. For the CDR3, the DNA is TGTGCCAGCAAGCCCCTAGCGGGAGCAGAGACCCAGTACTTC. Residues: CASKPLAGAETQYF.

The J gene is TRBJ2-5, the V gene TRBV7-3; 16 bases agree with TRBD2. The trim removed 4 bases at V and 5 bases at J, leaving 13 bases unmatched. The germline V gene encodes CDR1 SGHTA and CDR2 FQGTGA. The CDR3 runs 19 residues. CDR3 sequence: CASSSDPGLAGGPGETQYF. The CDR3 DNA sequence: TGTGCCAGCAGCTCCGACCCGGGACTAGCGGGAGGGCCCGGGGAGACCCAGTACTTC.

The sample holds many counts of this clonotype. CDR3 bases: TGTGCCAGCAGCCTTTTTGGAGGCAATAGCAATCAGCCCCAGCATTTT. Translating gives CASSLFGGNSNQPQHF. The V call is TRBV12-3 or TRBV12-4, the J call TRBJ1-5; D not resolved. Trimming removed 6 bases from V and 0 bases from J, with 15 bases in between. This CDR3 region has 16 residues.

This clonotype was found many times. This chain connects TRBV20-1 to TRBJ1-2, with D possibly being TRBD1 (6 bases). This CDR3 comprises 14 residues. V was shortened by 6 bases and J by 4 bases, with 18 bases between the two germline ends. Germline CDR1 reads DFQATT; CDR2 reads SNEGSKA (reference sequence). CDR3 DNA sequence: TGCAGTGCCACGACGGGGGGCCGGAGCTATGGCTACACCTTC. Translated, it gives CSATTGGRSYGYTF.

The chain couples TRBV5-1 to TRBJ2-3; D possibly matches TRBD1 or TRBD2 (5 bases each). V was cut by 1 base and J by 0 bases, with 9 bases left in between. CDR1 is SGHRS and CDR2 is YFSETQ in the germline V gene. There are 15 residues in the CDR3. The CDR3 is CASSLWGPSTDTQYF. CDR3 in DNA: TGCGCCAGCAGCTTGTGGGGACCTAGCACAGATACGCAGTATTTT.